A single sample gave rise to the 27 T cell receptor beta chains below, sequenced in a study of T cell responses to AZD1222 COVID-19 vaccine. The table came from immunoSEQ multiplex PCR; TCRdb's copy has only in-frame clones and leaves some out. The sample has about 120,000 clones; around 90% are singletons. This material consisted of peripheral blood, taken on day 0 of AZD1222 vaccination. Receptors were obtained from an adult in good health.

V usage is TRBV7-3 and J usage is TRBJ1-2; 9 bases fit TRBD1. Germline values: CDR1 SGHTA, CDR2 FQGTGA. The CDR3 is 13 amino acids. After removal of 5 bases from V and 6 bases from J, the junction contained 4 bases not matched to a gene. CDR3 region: CASSPRTGDGYTF. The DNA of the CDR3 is TGTGCCAGCAGCCCCCGGACAGGGGATGGCTACACCTTC. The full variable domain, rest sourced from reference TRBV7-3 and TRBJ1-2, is GAGVSQTPSNKVTEKGKYVELRCDPISGHTALYWYRQSLGQGPEFLIYFQGTGAADDSGLPNDRFFAVRPEGSVSTLKIQRTERGDSAVYLCASSPRTGDGYTFGSGTRLTVV.

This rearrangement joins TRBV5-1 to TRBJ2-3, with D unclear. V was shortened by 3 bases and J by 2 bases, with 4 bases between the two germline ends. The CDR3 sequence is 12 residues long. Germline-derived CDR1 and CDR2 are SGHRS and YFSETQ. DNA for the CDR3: TGCGCCAGCAGCTCTCTCACAGATACGCAGTATTTT. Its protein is CASSSLTDTQYF.

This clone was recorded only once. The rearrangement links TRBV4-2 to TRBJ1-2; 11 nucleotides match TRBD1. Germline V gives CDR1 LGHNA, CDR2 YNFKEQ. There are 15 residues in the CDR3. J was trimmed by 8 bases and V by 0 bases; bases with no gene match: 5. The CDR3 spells CASSQDGTGGEGYTF. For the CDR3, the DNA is TGTGCCAGCAGCCAAGATGGGACAGGGGGAGAAGGCTACACCTTC.

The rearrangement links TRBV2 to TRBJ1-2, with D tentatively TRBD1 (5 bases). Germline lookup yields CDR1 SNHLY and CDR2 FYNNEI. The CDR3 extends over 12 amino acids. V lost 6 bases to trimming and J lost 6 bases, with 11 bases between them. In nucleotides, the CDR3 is TGTGCCAGCAGCAGGGCCGGGAATGGCTACACCTTC. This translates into CASSRAGNGYTF.

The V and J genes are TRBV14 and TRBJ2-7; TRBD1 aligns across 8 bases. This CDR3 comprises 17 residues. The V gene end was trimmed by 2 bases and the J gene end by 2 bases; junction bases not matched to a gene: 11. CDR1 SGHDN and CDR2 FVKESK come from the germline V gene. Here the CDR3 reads CASSQTYTGGLPYEQYF. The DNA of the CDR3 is TGTGCCAGCAGCCAAACATACACAGGGGGTCTCCCCTACGAGCAGTACTTC.

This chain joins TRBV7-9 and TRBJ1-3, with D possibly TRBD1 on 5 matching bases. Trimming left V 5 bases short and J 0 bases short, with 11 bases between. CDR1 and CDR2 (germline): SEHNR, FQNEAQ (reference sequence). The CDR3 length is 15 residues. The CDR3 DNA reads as TGTGCCAGCAGCCAGGGACTTCCCTCTGGAAACACCATATATTTT. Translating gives CASSQGLPSGNTIYF. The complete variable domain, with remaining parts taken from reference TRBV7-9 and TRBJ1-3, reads DTGVSQNPRHKITKRGQNVTFRCDPISEHNRLYWYRQTLGQGPEFLTYFQNEAQLEKSRLLSDRFSAERPKGSFSTLEIQRTEQGDSAMYLCASSQGLPSGNTIYFGEGSWLTVV.

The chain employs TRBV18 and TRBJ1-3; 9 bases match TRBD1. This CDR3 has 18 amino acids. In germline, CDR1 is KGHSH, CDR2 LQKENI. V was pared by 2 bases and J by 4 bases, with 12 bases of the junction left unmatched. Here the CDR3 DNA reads TGTGCCAGCTCACCAACCGGGACAGGGCGCTTTACGGGAAACACCATATATTTT. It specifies CASSPTGTGRFTGNTIYF.

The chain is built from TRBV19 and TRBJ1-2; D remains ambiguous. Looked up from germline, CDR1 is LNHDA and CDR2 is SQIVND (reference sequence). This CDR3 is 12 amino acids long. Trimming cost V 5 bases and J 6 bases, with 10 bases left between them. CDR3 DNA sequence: TGTGCCAGTAGTGTAAGACACCATGGCTACACCTTC. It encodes CASSVRHHGYTF.

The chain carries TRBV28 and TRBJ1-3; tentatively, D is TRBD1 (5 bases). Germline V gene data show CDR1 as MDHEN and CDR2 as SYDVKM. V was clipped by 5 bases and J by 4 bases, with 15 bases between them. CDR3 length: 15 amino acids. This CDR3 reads CASSRGGSDGNTIYF. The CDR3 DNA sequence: TGTGCCAGCAGTCGGGGGGGGTCTGACGGAAACACCATATATTTT.

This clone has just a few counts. The CDR3 region has the DNA TGTGCCAGCAGTCGACAGGAGAACACTGAAGCTTTCTTT. It encodes CASSRQENTEAFF. This chain links TRBV27 with TRBJ1-1; the D gene is possibly TRBD1 (6 bases). The CDR3 totals 13 residues. V was trimmed by 5 bases and J by 1 base, leaving 8 bases between them. CDR1 and CDR2 (germline): MNHEY, SMNVEV (reference sequence).

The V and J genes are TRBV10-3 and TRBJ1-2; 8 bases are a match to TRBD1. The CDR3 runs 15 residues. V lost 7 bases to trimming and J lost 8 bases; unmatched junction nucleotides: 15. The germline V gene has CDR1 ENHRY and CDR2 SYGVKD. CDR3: CAITALGQGAGGYTF. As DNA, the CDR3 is TGTGCCATCACCGCATTGGGGCAGGGGGCTGGAGGCTACACCTTC.

The CDR3 here is CASGPEANEQFF. The CDR3 bases are TGTGCTAGTGGTCCCGAGGCAAATGAGCAGTTCTTC. The rearrangement joins TRBV12-5 to TRBJ2-1; no firm D call. Trimming shortened V by 5 bases and J by 7 bases, and 9 bases separated the two germline ends. The CDR3 is made up of 12 amino acids. CDR1 and CDR2 from the germline V gene are LGHNT and FRNRAP.

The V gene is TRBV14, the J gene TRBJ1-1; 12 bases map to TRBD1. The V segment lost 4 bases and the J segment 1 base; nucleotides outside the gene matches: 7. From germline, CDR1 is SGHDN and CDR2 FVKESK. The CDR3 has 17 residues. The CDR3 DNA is TGTGCCAGCAGCCGGCCGGGACAGGGGGCCAGGAACACTGAAGCTTTCTTT. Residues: CASSRPGQGARNTEAFF.

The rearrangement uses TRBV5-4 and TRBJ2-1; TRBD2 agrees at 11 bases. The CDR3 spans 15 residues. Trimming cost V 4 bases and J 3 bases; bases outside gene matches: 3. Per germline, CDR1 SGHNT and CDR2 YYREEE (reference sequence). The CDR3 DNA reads TGTGCCAGCAGCCCCGGGACTAGCGGCTACAATGAGCAGTTCTTC. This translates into CASSPGTSGYNEQFF.

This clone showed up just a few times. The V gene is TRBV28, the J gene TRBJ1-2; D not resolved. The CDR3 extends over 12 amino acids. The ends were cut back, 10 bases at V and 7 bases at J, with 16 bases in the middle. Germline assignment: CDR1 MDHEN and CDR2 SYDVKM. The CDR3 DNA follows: TGTGCCACCGGAGGCAGTTCCCGTGGCTACACCTTC. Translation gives CATGGSSRGYTF.

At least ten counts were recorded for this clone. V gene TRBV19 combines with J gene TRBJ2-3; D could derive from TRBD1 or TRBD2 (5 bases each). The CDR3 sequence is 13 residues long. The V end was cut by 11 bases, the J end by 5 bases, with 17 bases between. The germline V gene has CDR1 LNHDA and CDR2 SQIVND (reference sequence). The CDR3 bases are TGTGCCGGCTTTCGGGGCGCCGGAGATACGCAGTATTTT. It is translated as CAGFRGAGDTQYF.

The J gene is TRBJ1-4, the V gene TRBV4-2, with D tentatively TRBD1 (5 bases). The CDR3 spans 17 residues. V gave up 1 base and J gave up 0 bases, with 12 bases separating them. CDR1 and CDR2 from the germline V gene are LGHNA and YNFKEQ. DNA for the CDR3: TGTGCCAGCAGCCAAGGGGCAGGGAGTACAACTAATGAAAAACTGTTTTTT. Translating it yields CASSQGAGSTTNEKLFF.

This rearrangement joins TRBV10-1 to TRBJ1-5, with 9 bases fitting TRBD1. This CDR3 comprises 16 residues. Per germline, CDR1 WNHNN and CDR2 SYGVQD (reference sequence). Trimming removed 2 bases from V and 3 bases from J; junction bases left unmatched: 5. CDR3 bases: TGCGCCAGCAGTGAGACAGGGGGCCACTCCAATCAGCCCCAGCATTTT. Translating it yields CASSETGGHSNQPQHF.

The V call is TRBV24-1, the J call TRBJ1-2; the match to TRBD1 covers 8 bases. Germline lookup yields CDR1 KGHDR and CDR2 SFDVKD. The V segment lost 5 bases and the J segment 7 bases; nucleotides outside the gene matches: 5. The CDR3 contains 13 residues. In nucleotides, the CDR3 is TGTGCCACCAGTGCTCGACAGGGGTTTGGCTACACCTTC. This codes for CATSARQGFGYTF.

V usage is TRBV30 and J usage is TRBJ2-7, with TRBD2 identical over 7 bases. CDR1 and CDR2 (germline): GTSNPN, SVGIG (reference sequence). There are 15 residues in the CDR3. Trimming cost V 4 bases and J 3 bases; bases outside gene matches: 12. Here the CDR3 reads CAWTPMAGVRYEQYF. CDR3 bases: TGTGCCTGGACCCCGATGGCGGGAGTACGCTACGAGCAGTACTTC.

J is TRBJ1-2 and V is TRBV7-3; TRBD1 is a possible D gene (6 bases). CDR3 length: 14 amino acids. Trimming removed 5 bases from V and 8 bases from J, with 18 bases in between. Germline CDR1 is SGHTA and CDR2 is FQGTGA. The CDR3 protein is CASSLSGQSRGYTF. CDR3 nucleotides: TGTGCCAGCAGCCTAAGCGGACAGTCTCGGGGCTACACCTTC.

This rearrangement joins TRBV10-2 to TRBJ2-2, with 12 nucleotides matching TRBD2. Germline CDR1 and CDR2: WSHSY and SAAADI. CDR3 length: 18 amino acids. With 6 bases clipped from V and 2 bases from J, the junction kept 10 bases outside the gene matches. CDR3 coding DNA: TGCGCCAGCAGACTACTAGCGGGGGGCCCGATTAACACCGGGGAGCTGTTTTTT. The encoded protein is CASRLLAGGPINTGELFF.

The CDR3 is CASSPRYLSALENSPLHF. CDR3 in DNA: TGTGCCAGCAGCCCGCGATACTTATCCGCCCTGGAAAATTCACCCCTCCACTTT. The chain has TRBV7-2 and TRBJ1-6, with unresolved D. V lost 5 bases and J 7 bases, leaving 24 bases between the germline ends. The germline gives CDR1 SGHTA, CDR2 FQGNSA. This CDR3 region has 18 residues.

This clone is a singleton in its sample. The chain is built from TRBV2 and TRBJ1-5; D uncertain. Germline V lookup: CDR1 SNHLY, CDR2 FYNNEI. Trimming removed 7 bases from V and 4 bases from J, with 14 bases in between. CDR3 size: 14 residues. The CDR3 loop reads CASKAYWENQPQHF. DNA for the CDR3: TGTGCCAGCAAAGCTTATTGGGAGAATCAGCCCCAGCATTTT.

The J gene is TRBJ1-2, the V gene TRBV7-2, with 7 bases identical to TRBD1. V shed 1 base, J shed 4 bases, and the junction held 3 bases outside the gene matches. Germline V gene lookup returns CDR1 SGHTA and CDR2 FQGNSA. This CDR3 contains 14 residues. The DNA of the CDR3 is TGTGCCAGCAGCTTAGGGAGGGGGCTCTATGGCTACACCTTC. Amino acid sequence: CASSLGRGLYGYTF.

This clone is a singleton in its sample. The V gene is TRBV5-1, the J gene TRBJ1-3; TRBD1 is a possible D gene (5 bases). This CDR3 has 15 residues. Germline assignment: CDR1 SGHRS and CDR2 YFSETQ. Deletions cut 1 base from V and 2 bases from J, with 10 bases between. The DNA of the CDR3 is TGCGCCAGCAGCTTGAGCGGGGCCCCTGGAAACACCATATATTTT. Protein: CASSLSGAPGNTIYF.

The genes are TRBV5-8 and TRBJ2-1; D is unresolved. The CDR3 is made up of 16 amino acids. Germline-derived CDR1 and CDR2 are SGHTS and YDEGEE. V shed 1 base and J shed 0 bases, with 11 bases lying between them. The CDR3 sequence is CASSLQGFGSYNEQFF. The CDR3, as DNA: TGTGCCAGCAGCTTGCAAGGATTTGGCTCCTACAATGAGCAGTTCTTC.